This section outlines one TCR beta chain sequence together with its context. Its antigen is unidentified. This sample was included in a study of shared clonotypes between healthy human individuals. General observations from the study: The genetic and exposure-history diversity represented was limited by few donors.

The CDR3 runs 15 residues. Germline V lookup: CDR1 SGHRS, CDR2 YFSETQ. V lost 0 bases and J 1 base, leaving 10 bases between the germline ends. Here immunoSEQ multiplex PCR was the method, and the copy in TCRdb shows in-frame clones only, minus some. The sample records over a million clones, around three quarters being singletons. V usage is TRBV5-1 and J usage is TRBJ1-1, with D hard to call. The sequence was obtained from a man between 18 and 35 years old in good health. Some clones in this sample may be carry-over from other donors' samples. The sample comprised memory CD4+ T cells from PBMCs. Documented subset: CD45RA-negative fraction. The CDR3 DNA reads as TGCGCCAGCAGCTTGGGTGGACTGGCGAACACTGAAGCTTTCTTT. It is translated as CASSLGGLANTEAFF.